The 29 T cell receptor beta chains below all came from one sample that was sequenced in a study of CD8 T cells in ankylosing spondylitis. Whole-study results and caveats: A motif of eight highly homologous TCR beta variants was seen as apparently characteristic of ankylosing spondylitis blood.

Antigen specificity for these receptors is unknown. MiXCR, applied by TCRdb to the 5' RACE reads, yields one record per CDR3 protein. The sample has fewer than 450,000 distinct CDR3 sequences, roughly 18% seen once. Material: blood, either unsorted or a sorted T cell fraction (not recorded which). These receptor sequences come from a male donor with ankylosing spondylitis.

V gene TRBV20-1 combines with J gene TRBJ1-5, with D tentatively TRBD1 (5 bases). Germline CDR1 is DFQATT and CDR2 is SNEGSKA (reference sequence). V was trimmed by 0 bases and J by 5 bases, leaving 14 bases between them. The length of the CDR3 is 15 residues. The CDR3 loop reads CSARDVRVGDQPQHF. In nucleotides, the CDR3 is TGCAGTGCTAGAGATGTGAGGGTAGGGGATCAGCCCCAGCATTTT.

The DNA for the CDR3 is TGCGCCAGCAGCTTGGGAGCGGATGGGGGATATAATTCACCCCTCCACTTT. It translates to CASSLGADGGYNSPLHF. The V and J genes are TRBV5-1 and TRBJ1-6; D is perhaps TRBD1 (5 bases). This CDR3 is built from 17 residues. V shed 0 bases and J shed 4 bases, with 14 bases lying between them. CDR1 and CDR2 from the germline V gene are SGHRS and YFSETQ.

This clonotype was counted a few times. CDR3 residues: CASSFQQGTYNEQFF. Here the CDR3 DNA reads TGTGCCAGCAGCTTCCAACAGGGCACCTACAATGAGCAGTTCTTC. This sequence joins TRBV5-6 and TRBJ2-1; a possible D gene is TRBD1 (6 bases). CDR3 length: 15 amino acids. The V end was cut by 2 bases, the J end by 2 bases, with 11 bases between. Germline CDR1 and CDR2: SGHDT and YYEEEE.

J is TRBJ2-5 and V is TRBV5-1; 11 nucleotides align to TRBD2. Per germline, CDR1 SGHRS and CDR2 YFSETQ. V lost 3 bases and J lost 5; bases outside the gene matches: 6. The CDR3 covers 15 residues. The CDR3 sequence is CASSSLAGGHETQYF. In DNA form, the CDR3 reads TGCGCCAGCAGCTCCTTAGCGGGGGGGCATGAGACCCAGTACTTC.

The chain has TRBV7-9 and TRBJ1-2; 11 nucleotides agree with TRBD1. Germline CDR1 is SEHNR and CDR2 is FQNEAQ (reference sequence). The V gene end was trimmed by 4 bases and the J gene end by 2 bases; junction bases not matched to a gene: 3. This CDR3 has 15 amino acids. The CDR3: CASSSRDRGNYGYTF. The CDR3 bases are TGTGCCAGCAGCTCACGGGACAGGGGGAACTATGGCTACACCTTC.

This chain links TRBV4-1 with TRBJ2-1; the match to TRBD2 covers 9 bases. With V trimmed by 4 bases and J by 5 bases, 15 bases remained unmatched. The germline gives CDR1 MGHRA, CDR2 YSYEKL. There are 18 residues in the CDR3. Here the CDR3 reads CASSLIVAAGGPHNEQFF. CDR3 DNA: TGCGCCAGCAGCCTAATAGTAGCTGCGGGAGGGCCCCACAATGAGCAGTTCTTC.

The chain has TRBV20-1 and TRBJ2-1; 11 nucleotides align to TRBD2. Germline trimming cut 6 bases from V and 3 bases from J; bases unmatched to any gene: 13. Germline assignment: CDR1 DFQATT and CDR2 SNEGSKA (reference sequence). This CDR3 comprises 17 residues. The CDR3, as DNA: TGCAGTGCACCGGGACTAGCGGCGAAATGGGGCTACAATGAGCAGTTCTTC. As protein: CSAPGLAAKWGYNEQFF.

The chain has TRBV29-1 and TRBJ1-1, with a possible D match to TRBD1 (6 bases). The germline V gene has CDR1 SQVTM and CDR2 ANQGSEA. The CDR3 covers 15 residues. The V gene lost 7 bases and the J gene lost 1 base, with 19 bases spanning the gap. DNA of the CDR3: TGCAGCGCACAGGGTGCCCTCGTGGGGAACACTGAAGCTTTCTTT. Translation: CSAQGALVGNTEAFF.

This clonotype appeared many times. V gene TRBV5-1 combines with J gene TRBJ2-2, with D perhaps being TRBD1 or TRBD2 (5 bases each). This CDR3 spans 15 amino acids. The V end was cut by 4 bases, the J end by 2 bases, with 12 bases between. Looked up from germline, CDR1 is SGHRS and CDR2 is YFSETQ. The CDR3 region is CASSKGTENTGELFF. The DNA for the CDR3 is TGCGCCAGCAGCAAAGGGACGGAAAACACCGGGGAGCTGTTTTTT.

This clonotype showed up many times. The CDR3, as DNA: TGTGCCAGCAGCTTTTTATCGTTGCTCGGAAACACCATATATTTT. Translation: CASSFLSLLGNTIYF. V is TRBV7-9 and J is TRBJ1-3; no definite D call. Germline loops: CDR1 SEHNR, CDR2 FQNEAQ (reference sequence). The CDR3 extends over 15 amino acids. V lost 3 bases and J 4 bases, leaving 13 bases between the germline ends.

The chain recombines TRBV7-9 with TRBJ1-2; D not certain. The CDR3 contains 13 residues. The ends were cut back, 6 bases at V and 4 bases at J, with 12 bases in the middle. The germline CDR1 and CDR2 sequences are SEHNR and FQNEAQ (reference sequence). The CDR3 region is CASSAGSGYGYTF. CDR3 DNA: TGTGCCAGCAGTGCGGGCTCCGGCTATGGCTACACCTTC. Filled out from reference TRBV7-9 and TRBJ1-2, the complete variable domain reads DTGVSQNPRHKITKRGQNVTFRCDPISEHNRLYWYRQTLGQGPEFLTYFQNEAQLEKSRLLSDRFSAERPKGSFSTLEIQRTEQGDSAMYLCASSAGSGYGYTFGSGTRLTVV.

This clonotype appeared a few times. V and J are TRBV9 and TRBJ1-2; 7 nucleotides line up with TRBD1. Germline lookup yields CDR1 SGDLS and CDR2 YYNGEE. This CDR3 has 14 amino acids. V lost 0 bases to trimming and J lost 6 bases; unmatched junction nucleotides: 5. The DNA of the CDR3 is TGTGCCAGCAGCGTAGCGCTACAGGGGAATGGCTACACCTTC. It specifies CASSVALQGNGYTF.

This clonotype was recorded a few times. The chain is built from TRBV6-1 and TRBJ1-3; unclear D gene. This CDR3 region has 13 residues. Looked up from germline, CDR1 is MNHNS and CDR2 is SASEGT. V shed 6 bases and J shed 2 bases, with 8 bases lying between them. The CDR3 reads CASSVKAGNTIYF. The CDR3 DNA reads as TGTGCCAGCAGCGTGAAAGCTGGAAACACCATATATTTT.

The CDR3 region has the DNA TGTGCCAGCAGTGAAAGGGTGAACTATGGCTACACCTTC. It specifies CASSERVNYGYTF. The chain couples TRBV2 to TRBJ1-2; D gene ambiguous. The germline gives CDR1 SNHLY, CDR2 FYNNEI. V gave up 2 bases and J gave up 2 bases, with 6 bases separating them. The CDR3 extends over 13 amino acids.

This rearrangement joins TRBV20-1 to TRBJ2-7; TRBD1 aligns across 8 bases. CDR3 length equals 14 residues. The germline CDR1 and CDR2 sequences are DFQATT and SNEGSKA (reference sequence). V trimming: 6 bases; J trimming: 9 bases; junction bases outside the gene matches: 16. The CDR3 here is CSAHPLDRDDGQYF. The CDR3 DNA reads TGCAGTGCCCATCCTCTGGACAGGGATGATGGGCAGTACTTC.

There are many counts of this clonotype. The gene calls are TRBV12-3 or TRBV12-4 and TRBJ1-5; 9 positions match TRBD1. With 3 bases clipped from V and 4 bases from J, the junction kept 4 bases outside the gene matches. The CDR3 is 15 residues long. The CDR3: CASSFRGQGNQPQHF. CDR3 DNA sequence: TGTGCCAGCAGTTTTCGGGGACAGGGAAATCAGCCCCAGCATTTT.

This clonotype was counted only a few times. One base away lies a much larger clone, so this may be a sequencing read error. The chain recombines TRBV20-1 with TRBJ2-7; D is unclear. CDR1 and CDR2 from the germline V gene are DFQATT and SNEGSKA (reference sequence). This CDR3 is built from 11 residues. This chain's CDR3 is CSASFSYDQYF. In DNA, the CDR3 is TGCAGTGCTTCGTTCTCCTACGATCAGTACTTC.

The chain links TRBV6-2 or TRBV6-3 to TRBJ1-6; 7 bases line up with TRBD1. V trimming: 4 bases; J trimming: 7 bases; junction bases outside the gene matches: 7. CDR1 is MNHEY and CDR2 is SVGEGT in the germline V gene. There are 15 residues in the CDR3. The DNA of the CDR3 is TGTGCCAGCAGTTTCCAGGGGGATGCGAATTCACCCCTCCACTTT. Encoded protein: CASSFQGDANSPLHF.

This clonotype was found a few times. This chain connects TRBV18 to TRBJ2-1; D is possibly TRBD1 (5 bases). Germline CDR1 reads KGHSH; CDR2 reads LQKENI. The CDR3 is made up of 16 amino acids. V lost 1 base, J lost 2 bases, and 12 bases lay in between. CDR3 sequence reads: CASSPLGQGTYNEQFF. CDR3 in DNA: TGTGCCAGCTCACCACTGGGGCAGGGTACCTACAATGAGCAGTTCTTC.

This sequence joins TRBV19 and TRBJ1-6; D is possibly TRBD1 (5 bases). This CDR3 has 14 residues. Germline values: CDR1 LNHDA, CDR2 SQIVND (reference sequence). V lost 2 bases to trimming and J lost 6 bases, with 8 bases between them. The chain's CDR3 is CASSIYDSNSPLHF. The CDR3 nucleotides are TGTGCCAGTAGTATATATGACAGTAATTCACCCCTCCACTTT.

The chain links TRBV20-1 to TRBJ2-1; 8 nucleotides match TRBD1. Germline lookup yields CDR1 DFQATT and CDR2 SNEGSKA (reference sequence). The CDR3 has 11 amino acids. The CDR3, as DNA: TGCAGGGGACAGGCCTACAATGAGCAGTTCTTC. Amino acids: CRGQAYNEQFF.

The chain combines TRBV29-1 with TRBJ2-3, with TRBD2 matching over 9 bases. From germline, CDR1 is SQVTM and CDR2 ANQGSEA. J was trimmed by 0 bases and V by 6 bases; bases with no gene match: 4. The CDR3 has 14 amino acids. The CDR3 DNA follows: TGCAGCGTCGCTAGCGGGGAGAGCACAGATACGCAGTATTTT. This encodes CSVASGESTDTQYF.

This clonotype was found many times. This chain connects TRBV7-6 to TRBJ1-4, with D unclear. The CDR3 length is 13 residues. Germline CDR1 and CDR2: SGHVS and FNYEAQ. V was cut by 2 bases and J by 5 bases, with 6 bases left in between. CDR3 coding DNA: TGTGCCAGCAGCTTAAACGCCAATGAAAAACTGTTTTTT. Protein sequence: CASSLNANEKLFF.

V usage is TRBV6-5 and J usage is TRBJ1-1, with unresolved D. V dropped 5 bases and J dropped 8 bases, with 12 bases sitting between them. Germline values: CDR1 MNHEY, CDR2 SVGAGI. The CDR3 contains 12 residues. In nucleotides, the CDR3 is TGTGCCAGCAGTGCTACACCACCCGAAGCTTTCTTT. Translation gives CASSATPPEAFF.

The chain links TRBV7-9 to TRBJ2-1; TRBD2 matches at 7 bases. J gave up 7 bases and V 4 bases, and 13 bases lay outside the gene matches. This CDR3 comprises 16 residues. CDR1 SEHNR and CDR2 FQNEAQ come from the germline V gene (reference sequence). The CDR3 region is CASSSLRVLAFNEQFF. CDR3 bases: TGTGCCAGCAGCTCCCTCCGGGTACTAGCGTTTAATGAGCAGTTCTTC.

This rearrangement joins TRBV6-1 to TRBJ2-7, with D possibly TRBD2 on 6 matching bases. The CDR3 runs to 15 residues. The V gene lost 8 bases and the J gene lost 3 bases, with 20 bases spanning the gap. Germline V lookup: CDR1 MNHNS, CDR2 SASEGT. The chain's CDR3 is CASADPTLAVYEQYF. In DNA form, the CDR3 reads TGTGCCAGCGCGGACCCCACACTAGCCGTCTACGAGCAGTACTTC.

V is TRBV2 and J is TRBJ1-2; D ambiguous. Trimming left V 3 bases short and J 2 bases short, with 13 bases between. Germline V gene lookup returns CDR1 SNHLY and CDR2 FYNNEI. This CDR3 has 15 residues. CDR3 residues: CASSEGPGRNYGYTF. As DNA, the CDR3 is TGTGCCAGCAGTGAGGGCCCCGGACGGAACTATGGCTACACCTTC.

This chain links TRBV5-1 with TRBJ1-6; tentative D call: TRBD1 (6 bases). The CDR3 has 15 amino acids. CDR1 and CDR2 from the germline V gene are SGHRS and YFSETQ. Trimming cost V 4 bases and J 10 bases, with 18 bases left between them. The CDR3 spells CASSTLDRVGSPLHF. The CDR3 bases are TGCGCCAGCAGCACTCTGGACAGAGTGGGCTCACCCCTCCACTTT.

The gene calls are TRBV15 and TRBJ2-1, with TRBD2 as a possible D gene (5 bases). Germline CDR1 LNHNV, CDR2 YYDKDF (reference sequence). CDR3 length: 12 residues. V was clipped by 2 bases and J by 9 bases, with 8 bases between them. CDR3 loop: CATSRRETEQFF. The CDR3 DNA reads TGTGCCACCAGCAGACGGGAAACTGAGCAGTTCTTC.